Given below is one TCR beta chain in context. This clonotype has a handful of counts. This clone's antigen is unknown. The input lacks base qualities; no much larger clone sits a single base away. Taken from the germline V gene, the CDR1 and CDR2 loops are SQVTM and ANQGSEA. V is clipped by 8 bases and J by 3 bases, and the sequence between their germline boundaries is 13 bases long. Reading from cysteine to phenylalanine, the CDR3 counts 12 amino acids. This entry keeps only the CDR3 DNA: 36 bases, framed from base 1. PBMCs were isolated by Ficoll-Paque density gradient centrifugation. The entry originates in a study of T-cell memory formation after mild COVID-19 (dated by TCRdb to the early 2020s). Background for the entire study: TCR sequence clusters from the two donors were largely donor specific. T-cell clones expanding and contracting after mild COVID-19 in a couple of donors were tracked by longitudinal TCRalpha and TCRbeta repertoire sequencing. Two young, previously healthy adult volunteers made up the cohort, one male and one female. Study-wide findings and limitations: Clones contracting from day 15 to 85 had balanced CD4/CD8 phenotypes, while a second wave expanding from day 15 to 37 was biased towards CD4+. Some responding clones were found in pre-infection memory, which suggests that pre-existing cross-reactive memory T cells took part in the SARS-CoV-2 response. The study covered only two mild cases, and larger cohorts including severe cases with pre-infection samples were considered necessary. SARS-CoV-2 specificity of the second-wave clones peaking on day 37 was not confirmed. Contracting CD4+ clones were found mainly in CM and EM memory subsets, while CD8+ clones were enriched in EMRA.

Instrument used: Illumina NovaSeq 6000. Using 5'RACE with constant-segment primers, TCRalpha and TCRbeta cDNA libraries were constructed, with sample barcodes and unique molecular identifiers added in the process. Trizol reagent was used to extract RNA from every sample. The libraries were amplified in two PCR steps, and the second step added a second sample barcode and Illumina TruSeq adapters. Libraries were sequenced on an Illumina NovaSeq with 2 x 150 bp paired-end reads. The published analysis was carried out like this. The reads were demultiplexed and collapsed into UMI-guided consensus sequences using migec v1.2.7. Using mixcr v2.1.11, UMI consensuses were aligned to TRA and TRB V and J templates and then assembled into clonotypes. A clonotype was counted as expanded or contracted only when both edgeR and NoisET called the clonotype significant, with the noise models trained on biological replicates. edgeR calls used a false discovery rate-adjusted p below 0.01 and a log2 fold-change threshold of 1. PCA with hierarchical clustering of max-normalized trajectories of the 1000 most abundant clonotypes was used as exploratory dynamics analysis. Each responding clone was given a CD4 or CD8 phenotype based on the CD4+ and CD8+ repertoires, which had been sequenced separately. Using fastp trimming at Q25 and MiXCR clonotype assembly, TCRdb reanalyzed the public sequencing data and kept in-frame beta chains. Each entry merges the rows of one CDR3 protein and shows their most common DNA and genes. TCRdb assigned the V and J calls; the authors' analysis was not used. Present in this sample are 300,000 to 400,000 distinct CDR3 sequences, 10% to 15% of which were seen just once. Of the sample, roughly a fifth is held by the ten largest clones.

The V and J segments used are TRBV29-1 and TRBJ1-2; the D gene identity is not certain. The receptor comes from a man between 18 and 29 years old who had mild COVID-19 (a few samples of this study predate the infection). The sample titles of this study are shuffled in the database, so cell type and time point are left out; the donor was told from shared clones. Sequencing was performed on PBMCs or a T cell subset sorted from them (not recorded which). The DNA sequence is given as TGCAGCTGCGCAGAGGTTCACTATGGCTACACCTTC. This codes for CSCAEVHYGYTF. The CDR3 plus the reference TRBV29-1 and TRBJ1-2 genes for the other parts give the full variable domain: SAVISQKPSRDICQRGTSLTIQCQVDSQVTMMFWYRQQPGQSLTLIATANQGSEATYESGFVIDKFPISRPNLTFSTLTVSNMSPEDSSIYLCSCAEVHYGYTFGSGTRLTVV.